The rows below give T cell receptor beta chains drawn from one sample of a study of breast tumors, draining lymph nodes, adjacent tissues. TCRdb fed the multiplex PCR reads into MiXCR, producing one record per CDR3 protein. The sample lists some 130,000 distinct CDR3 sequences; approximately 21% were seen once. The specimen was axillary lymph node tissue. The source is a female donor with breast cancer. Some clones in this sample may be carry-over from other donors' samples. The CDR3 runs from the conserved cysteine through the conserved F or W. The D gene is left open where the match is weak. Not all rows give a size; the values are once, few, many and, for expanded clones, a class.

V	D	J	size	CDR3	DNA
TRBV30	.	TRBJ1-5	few	CAWSVSSNQPQHF	TGTGCCTGGAGTGTGAGTAGCAATCAGCCCCAGCATTTT
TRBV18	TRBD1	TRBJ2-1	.	CASSPYPTGGFVEANEQFF	TGTGCCAGCTCACCTTACCCGACAGGGGGCTTCGTTGAGGCCAATGAGCAGTTCTTC
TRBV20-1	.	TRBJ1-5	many	CSAMGEQGTHQPQHF	TGCAGTGCTATGGGGGAGCAAGGCACCCATCAGCCCCAGCATTTT
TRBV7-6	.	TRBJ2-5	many	CASSLVSSNWETQYF	TGTGCCAGCAGCTTAGTGTCCTCCAATTGGGAGACCCAGTACTTC
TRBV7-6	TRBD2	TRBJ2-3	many	CASSLTSGRPQYF	TGTGCCAGCAGCTTGACTAGCGGGAGGCCGCAGTATTTT
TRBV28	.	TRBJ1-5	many	CASSSSPASLGRKPQHF	TGTGCCAGCAGTTCCTCCCCGGCCTCATTGGGTCGTAAGCCCCAGCATTTT
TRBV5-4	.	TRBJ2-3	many	CASSLALGGWGTDTQYF	TGTGCCAGCAGCTTGGCATTAGGAGGGTGGGGGACAGATACGCAGTATTTT
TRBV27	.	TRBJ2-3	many	CASSLWVSGTDTQYF	TGTGCCAGCAGTTTATGGGTATCCGGCACAGATACGCAGTATTTT
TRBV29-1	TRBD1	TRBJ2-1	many	CSVIWTGGWNEQFF	TGCAGCGTCATATGGACAGGGGGCTGGAATGAGCAGTTCTTC
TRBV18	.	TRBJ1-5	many	CASSPPGDIRNQPQHF	TGTGCCAGCTCACCCCCAGGGGACATTCGCAATCAGCCCCAGCATTTT
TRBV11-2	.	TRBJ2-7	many	CASRRAGTSYEQYF	TGTGCCAGCAGACGCGCGGGTACCTCCTACGAGCAGTACTTC
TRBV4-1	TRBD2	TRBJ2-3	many	CASRDRGGFADTQYF	TGCGCCAGCCGGGACCGGGGGGGTTTCGCAGATACGCAGTATTTT
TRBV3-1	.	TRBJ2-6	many	CASSRDISGANVLTF	TGTGCCAGCAGCCGGGACATCTCTGGGGCCAACGTCCTGACTTTC
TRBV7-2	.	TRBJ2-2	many	CASSDRRGTGELFF	TGTGCCAGCAGCGACAGGAGGGGGACCGGGGAGCTGTTTTTT
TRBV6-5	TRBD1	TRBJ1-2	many	CASSPGTGANYGYTF	TGTGCCAGCAGTCCCGGGACAGGCGCTAACTATGGCTACACCTTC
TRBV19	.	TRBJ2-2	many	CASRKSGLYTGELFF	TGTGCCAGTAGAAAATCGGGACTTTACACCGGGGAGCTGTTTTTT
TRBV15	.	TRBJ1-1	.	CATSRDLDRTNTEAFF	TGTGCCACCAGCAGAGATCTCGACAGGACGAACACTGAAGCTTTCTTT
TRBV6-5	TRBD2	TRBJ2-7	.	CASSSAASGSYEQYF	TGTGCCAGCAGCTCCGCGGCTAGCGGCTCCTACGAGCAGTACTTC
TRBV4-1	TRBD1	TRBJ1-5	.	CASSQESAGGLWQPQHF	TGCGCCAGCAGCCAAGAAAGCGCAGGGGGCTTATGGCAGCCCCAGCATTTT
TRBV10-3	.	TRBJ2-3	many	CAISEGLNTDTQYF	TGTGCCATCAGTGAGGGACTAAACACAGATACGCAGTATTTT
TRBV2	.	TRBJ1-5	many	CASSEMGGHNQPQHF	TGTGCCAGCAGTGAAATGGGGGGGCACAATCAGCCCCAGCATTTT
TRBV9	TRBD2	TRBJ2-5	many	CASSVGGGQETQYF	TGTGCCAGCAGCGTAGGGGGAGGGCAAGAGACCCAGTACTTC
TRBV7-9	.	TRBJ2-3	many	CASSLVVGSPTDTQYF	TGTGCCAGCAGCTTAGTCGTGGGTTCCCCGACAGATACGCAGTATTTT
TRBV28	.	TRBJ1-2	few	CASSFAWNYGYTF	TGTGCCAGCAGTTTTGCCTGGAACTATGGCTACACCTTC
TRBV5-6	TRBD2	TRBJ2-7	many	CASSLHVLAETYEQYF	TGTGCCAGCAGCTTGCATGTGCTAGCGGAAACCTACGAGCAGTACTTC
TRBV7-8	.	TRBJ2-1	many	CASSDVGNEQFF	TGTGCCAGCAGCGACGTTGGGAACGAGCAGTTCTTC
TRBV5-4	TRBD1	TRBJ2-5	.	CASNQRTGGQETQYF	TGTGCCAGCAACCAGCGGACAGGGGGCCAAGAGACCCAGTACTTC
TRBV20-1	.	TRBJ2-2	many	CSATDPGSLNTGELFF	TGCAGTGCAACGGATCCCGGGAGCCTGAACACCGGGGAGCTGTTTTTT
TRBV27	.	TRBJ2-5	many	CASSLKAGGVETQYF	TGTGCCAGCAGTTTAAAGGCAGGTGGTGTGGAGACCCAGTACTTC
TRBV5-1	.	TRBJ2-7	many	CASSLGYTIHEQYF	TGCGCCAGCAGCTTAGGCTACACCATCCACGAGCAGTACTTC
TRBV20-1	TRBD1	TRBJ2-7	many	CSARVRGTYEQYF	TGCAGTGCTAGAGTCAGGGGGACCTACGAGCAGTACTTC
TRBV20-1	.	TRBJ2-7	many	CSVPLRTVIRSSYEQYF	TGCAGTGTCCCCCTCAGGACTGTTATCAGGAGCTCCTACGAGCAGTACTTC
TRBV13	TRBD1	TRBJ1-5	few	CASSRRGQDNQPQHF	TGTGCCAGCAGCCGTAGGGGGCAGGACAATCAGCCCCAGCATTTT
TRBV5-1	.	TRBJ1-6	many	CASSTTVTNSPLHF	TGCGCCAGCAGCACGACAGTTACTAATTCACCCCTCCACTTT